This TCR beta chain is drawn from a study of T cells after yellow fever vaccination. TCRdb reprocessed the 5' RACE reads with MiXCR, giving one entry per CDR3 protein. There are 300,000 to 400,000 distinct CDR3 sequences in the sample; 12% occur only once, and 3% to 4% lies in the top ten. V shed 8 bases and J 2 bases; nucleotides not matched to a gene: 3. This CDR3 has 14 amino acids. Germline CDR1 is SGHTA and CDR2 is FQGNSA. Study-wide findings and caveats: The CD4 and CD8 compartments had a small share of their clonotypes in common. Highly abundant clonotypes carried over from the bulk population could end up in FACS-sorted repertoires as contaminants.

With regard to this clonotype: Antigen: not known.

The chain joins TRBV7-2 to TRBJ2-1; 10 nucleotides align to TRBD1. This sample comprised CD4+ T cells sorted from PBMCs, obtained 15 days after the yellow fever booster vaccination. This receptor was identified in a man younger than 30 who received the YFV17D yellow fever vaccine. The CDR3 sequence: CASSGTGAYNEQFF. CDR3 DNA: TGTGCCAGCTCCGGGACAGGGGCCTACAATGAGCAGTTCTTC.